Listed below are T cell receptor beta chains from one sample, sequenced in a study of radiation and T cells in renal cell carcinoma. The table came from immunoSEQ multiplex PCR; TCRdb's copy has only in-frame clones and leaves some out. The table has about 9,700 clones, approximately 60% seen once; the top ten hold roughly 14%. Sample: tumor tissue, taken from a patient whose treatment was nephrectomy without radiotherapy. The receptors originated from a man between 60 and 75 years old with renal cell carcinoma. Each CDR3 is given with its conserved first and last residue. Each record gives: V gene, J gene, CDR3 protein.

TRBV28,TRBJ1-4,CASSFKGPLEKLFF
TRBV7-3,TRBJ2-2,CASSLGTGELFF
TRBV14,TRBJ1-1,CASSQDRRRVAFF
TRBV5-6,TRBJ2-7,CASSPAGTAAYEQYF
TRBV7-6,TRBJ1-5,CASSLGPGKPQHF
TRBV12-5,TRBJ1-1,CASGLGPLNTEAFF
TRBV7-3,TRBJ2-3,CASSMDRSTDTQYF
TRBV9,TRBJ2-1,CASSERLAGLNNEQFF
TRBV7-2,TRBJ2-7,CASSPGGNYEQYF
TRBV7-5,TRBJ1-2,CASSSTDRANYGYTF
TRBV30,TRBJ2-1,CAWSRSLSSYNEQFF
TRBV10-3,TRBJ2-7,CAISESMGEQYF
TRBV7-6,TRBJ1-3,CASSPGPGYSGNTIYF
TRBV10-3,TRBJ1-2,CAISELTALGYTF
TRBV6-1,TRBJ1-1,CASSETRRSEAFF
TRBV2,TRBJ2-5,CASSYLAGGRETQYF
TRBV7-3,TRBJ2-5,CASSKNLGREKTQYF
TRBV5-6,TRBJ2-5,CASSLVAGGRETQYF
TRBV12-5,TRBJ2-5,CASGWGTEKETQYF
TRBV4-3,TRBJ2-3,CASSSVTGDTQYF
TRBV5-4,TRBJ2-1,CASSLAQEQFF
TRBV21-1,TRBJ2-1,CASSKVCRDNEQFF
TRBV6-5,TRBJ1-1,CASSYPGTGKAFF
TRBV5-6,TRBJ2-1,CASSLEGRQFF
TRBV28,TRBJ2-7,CASRRSMTGVHEQYF
TRBV10-1,TRBJ2-1,CASSLRSSYNEQFF
TRBV30,TRBJ2-2,CACKFRGLYTGELFF
TRBV4-2,TRBJ1-1,CASSQNTEAFF
TRBV7-9,TRBJ2-5,CASRSRRGGQGETQYF
TRBV6-5,TRBJ1-5,CASSKWDGNQPQHF
TRBV25-1,TRBJ2-7,CASSDSGNYEQYF
TRBV27,TRBJ2-7,CASNSYEQYF
TRBV28,TRBJ1-3,CASSPYFQTGEFGNTIYF
TRBV18,TRBJ2-5,CASSPGLVETQYF
TRBV9,TRBJ2-1,CASSPQGASLRNEQFF
TRBV18,TRBJ1-1,CASSPEQGGNTEAFF
TRBV19,TRBJ1-5,CASSKDSSYQPQHF
TRBV2,TRBJ1-5,CASRETTGGHLYSNQPQHF
TRBV6-4,TRBJ2-1,CASSVTAGEYNEQFF
TRBV10-2,TRBJ2-2,CASSLDTNTGELFF
TRBV5-1,TRBJ2-3,CASSLGDRGPLDTQYF
TRBV9,TRBJ2-2,CASSPGAAGELFF
TRBV5-1,TRBJ2-6,CASSAAGGQGPGANVLTF
TRBV5-1,TRBJ1-1,CASSPTDTSKEAFF
TRBV5-6,TRBJ1-6,CASSEAGASNSPLHF
TRBV9,TRBJ1-4,CASSAGGGTTNEKLFF
TRBV7-6,TRBJ2-1,CASSLIEGTTTSYNEQFF
TRBV9,TRBJ1-2,CASSGGQTYGYTF
TRBV5-1,TRBJ1-1,CASSSRGLGGAEAFF
TRBV7-9,TRBJ2-1,CASSAMQGSYNEQFF
TRBV18,TRBJ2-6,CASSLAGNVLTF
TRBV4-3,TRBJ2-1,CASSQGARVDEQFF
TRBV5-5,TRBJ2-5,CASSPGGVQETQYF
TRBV11-2,TRBJ2-7,CASRIGQGSYEQYF